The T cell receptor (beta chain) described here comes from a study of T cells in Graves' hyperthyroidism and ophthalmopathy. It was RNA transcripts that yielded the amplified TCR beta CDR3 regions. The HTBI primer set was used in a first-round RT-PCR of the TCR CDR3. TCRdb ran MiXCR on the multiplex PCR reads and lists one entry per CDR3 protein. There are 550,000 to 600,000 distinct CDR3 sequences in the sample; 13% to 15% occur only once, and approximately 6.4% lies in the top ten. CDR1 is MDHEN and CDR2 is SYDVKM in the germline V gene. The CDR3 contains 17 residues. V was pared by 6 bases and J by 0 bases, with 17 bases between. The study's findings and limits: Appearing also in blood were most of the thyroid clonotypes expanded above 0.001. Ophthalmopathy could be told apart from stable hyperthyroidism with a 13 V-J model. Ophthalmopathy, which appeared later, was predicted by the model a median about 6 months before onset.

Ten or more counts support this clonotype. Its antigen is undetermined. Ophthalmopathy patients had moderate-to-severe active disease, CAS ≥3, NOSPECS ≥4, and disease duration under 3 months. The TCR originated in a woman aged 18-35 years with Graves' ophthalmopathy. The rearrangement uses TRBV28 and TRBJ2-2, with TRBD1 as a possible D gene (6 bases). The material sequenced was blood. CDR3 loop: CASRPHSGTPNTGELFF. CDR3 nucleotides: TGTGCCAGCAGACCTCACTCCGGGACACCGAACACCGGGGAGCTGTTTTTT.